This entry features one T cell receptor beta chain sequence. Its antigen is unidentified. These data come from a study of cytomegalovirus exposure and HLA in healthy donors. General study points: Some TCR beta chains (164 of them) were listed as cytomegalovirus-associated. Rarity held for most TCR sequences, but there were some public TCRs that occurred in many donors. Within the 120 validation repertoires, first-cohort TCR clusters tended to co-occur, according to a later analysis. Specific recognition of CMV antigens was confirmed in vitro for a few chains (all CMV-associated).

TCRdb keeps only in-frame clones here, not all; method: immunoSEQ multiplex PCR. The table has 130,000 or so clones, roughly 87% seen once. Germline assignment: CDR1 MGHDK and CDR2 SYGVNS. The CDR3 covers 15 residues. Trimming at V came to 5 bases and at J to 4 bases, leaving 8 bases not matched to a gene. This sequence originates from a woman aged 18 to 35 in good health and CMV-seronegative. This sequence joins TRBV25-1 and TRBJ2-5; TRBD1 aligns across 9 bases. Material for sequencing was PBMCs. CDR3 region: CASSPTGGFGETQYF. Written as DNA, the CDR3 is TGTGCCAGCAGTCCGACAGGGGGATTTGGAGAGACCCAGTACTTC.